The 15 T cell receptor beta chains below come from one sample, sequenced in a study of T-cell memory formation after mild COVID-19 (dated by TCRdb to the early 2020s). Receptors were amplified or captured by 5' RACE. Instrument used: Illumina NovaSeq 6000. TCRdb took the public reads, trimmed them with fastp at Q25, ran MiXCR for clone calling and kept in-frame beta chains. Identical CDR3 protein sequences are pooled into one entry, listed with their most common genes and DNA. Present in this sample are 450,000 to 650,000 distinct CDR3 sequences, roughly 18% of which were seen just once. The ten largest clones represent 12% of the sample. The sequenced sample consisted of PBMCs or a T cell subset sorted from them (not recorded which). The receptors stem from an adult woman who had mild COVID-19 (a few samples of this study predate the infection). The sample titles of this study are shuffled in the database, so cell type and time point are left out; the donor was told from shared clones.

In its sample, this clonotype was seen a few times. This chain links TRBV12-3 or TRBV12-4 with TRBJ2-7; 9 bases fit TRBD1. This CDR3 spans 14 amino acids. V lost 6 bases and J lost 2; bases outside the gene matches: 5. The CDR3 coding sequence is TGTGCCAGCAGGAAAGGACAGGGGACCTACGAGCAGTACTTC. Residues: CASRKGQGTYEQYF.

The J gene is TRBJ1-5, the V gene TRBV24-1; D gene unclear. V was shortened by 10 bases and J by 2 bases, with 14 bases between the two germline ends. CDR1 and CDR2 (germline): KGHDR, SFDVKD. CDR3 length: 14 amino acids. The CDR3 DNA reads as TGTGCCACTCAGACCCGGTGGGGCAATCAGCCCCAGCATTTT. This codes for CATQTRWGNQPQHF.

CDR3 sequence: CASSTTGEDTGELFF. Written as DNA, the CDR3 is TGTGCCAGCAGCACTACAGGGGAGGACACCGGGGAGCTGTTTTTT. The rearrangement joins TRBV6-5 to TRBJ2-2, with D perhaps TRBD1 (7 bases). The V end lost 6 bases, the J end lost 3 bases, and 14 bases lay between the germline ends. Germline V gene data show CDR1 as MNHEY and CDR2 as SVGAGI. The CDR3 is 15 amino acids.

This chain joins TRBV20-1 and TRBJ1-1; no clear D gene. Trimming took off 0 bases at V and 1 base at J, with 9 bases between the two ends. There are 14 residues in the CDR3. Germline lookup yields CDR1 DFQATT and CDR2 SNEGSKA (reference sequence). The CDR3 DNA follows: TGCAGTGCTAGAGATCGTAGGGCGAACACTGAAGCTTTCTTT. Translated: CSARDRRANTEAFF.

V gene TRBV3-1 combines with J gene TRBJ1-6; D gene ambiguous. V lost 3 bases and J 9 bases, leaving 21 bases between the germline ends. The CDR3 covers 17 residues. Germline CDR1 is LGHDT and CDR2 is YNNKEL (reference sequence). Here the CDR3 reads CASSQSGGVYGSSPLHF. Here the CDR3 DNA reads TGTGCCAGCAGCCAGTCCGGTGGGGTTTATGGGAGTTCACCCCTCCACTTT. Variable domain in full (rest from reference TRBV3-1 and TRBJ1-6): DTAVSQTPKYLVTQMGNDKSIKCEQNLGHDTMYWYKQDSKKFLKIMFSYNNKELIINETVPNRFSPKSPDKAHLNLHINSLELGDSAVYFCASSQSGGVYGSSPLHFGNGTRLTVT.

In its sample, this clonotype was seen a few times. V gene TRBV12-3 or TRBV12-4 combines with J gene TRBJ2-5; D is ambiguous. The V end lost 4 bases, the J end lost 4 bases, and 10 bases lay between the germline ends. CDR3 size: 13 residues. The CDR3 spells CASSYIPGETQYF. The CDR3 nucleotides read TGTGCCAGCAGTTACATCCCCGGAGAGACCCAGTACTTC.

This clonotype was counted a few times. The chain has TRBV4-2 and TRBJ2-1; 9 bases are a match to TRBD2. Germline V CDR1 and CDR2: LGHNA, YNFKEQ. The CDR3 extends over 16 amino acids. Trimming removed 0 bases from V and 6 bases from J; junction bases left unmatched: 6. The CDR3 loop is CASSQDWASGANEQFF. For the CDR3, the DNA is TGTGCCAGCAGCCAAGATTGGGCTAGCGGGGCCAATGAGCAGTTCTTC.

V gene TRBV5-6 combines with J gene TRBJ1-5; 10 bases fit TRBD1. From germline, CDR1 is SGHDT and CDR2 YYEEEE. The CDR3 runs 15 residues. After removal of 2 bases from V and 6 bases from J, the junction contained 5 bases not matched to a gene. The CDR3 DNA is TGTGCCAGCAGCTTCGGGACAGGGGCGGCTCAGCCCCAGCATTTT. Its translation is CASSFGTGAAQPQHF.

The genes are TRBV2 and TRBJ2-7; 10 bases match TRBD1. This CDR3 comprises 14 residues. The V gene end was trimmed by 6 bases and the J gene end by 3 bases; junction bases not matched to a gene: 5. Germline V gene data show CDR1 as SNHLY and CDR2 as FYNNEI. The CDR3 loop is CASSGTGDYYEQYF. Written as DNA, the CDR3 is TGTGCCAGCAGCGGGACAGGGGACTACTACGAGCAGTACTTC.

This clonotype was counted only a few times. The V gene is TRBV6-5, the J gene TRBJ2-7; the D call may be TRBD1 or TRBD2 (6 bases each). The CDR3 length is 15 residues. CDR1 and CDR2 (germline): MNHEY, SVGAGI. V was cut by 0 bases and J by 5 bases, with 14 bases left in between. CDR3 coding DNA: TGTGCCAGCAGTTACTCGGGGGGCCCCGCCCACGAGCAGTACTTC. This encodes CASSYSGGPAHEQYF.

In this sample, this clonotype turned up many times. V gene TRBV5-1 combines with J gene TRBJ2-7; 7 positions match TRBD1. With V trimmed by 2 bases and J by 0 bases, 5 bases remained unmatched. Looked up from germline, CDR1 is SGHRS and CDR2 is YFSETQ. The CDR3 has 15 residues. This CDR3 reads CASSLRDSYSYEQYF. The CDR3 DNA sequence: TGCGCCAGCAGCTTACGGGACAGCTACTCCTACGAGCAGTACTTC.

V and J are TRBV12-3 or TRBV12-4 and TRBJ1-1, with 8 bases lining up with TRBD1. V lost 0 bases to trimming and J lost 4 bases; unmatched junction nucleotides: 4. The length of the CDR3 is 15 residues. The CDR3 sequence: CASSLATGDPTEAFF. CDR3 bases: TGTGCCAGCAGTTTAGCGACAGGGGATCCCACTGAAGCTTTCTTT.

This sequence joins TRBV12-3 or TRBV12-4 and TRBJ1-1; D uncertain. CDR3 size: 14 residues. Deletions cut 6 bases from V and 1 base from J, with 12 bases between. The CDR3 reads CASRVSGSNTEAFF. The DNA of the CDR3 is TGTGCCAGCAGGGTGTCGGGATCGAACACTGAAGCTTTCTTT.

The chain joins TRBV29-1 to TRBJ1-1; D call uncertain. The CDR3 covers 11 residues. With 1 base removed from V and 6 bases from J, the gap between germline ends came to 6 bases. Germline CDR1 SQVTM, CDR2 ANQGSEA. The chain's CDR3 is CSVEGVAEAFF. The DNA of the CDR3 is TGCAGCGTTGAAGGCGTAGCTGAAGCTTTCTTT. Together with reference TRBV29-1 and TRBJ1-1, the CDR3 gives the full variable domain: SAVISQKPSRDICQRGTSLTIQCQVDSQVTMMFWYRQQPGQSLTLIATANQGSEATYESGFVIDKFPISRPNLTFSTLTVSNMSPEDSSIYLCSVEGVAEAFFGQGTRLTVV.

This clonotype occurred once. The chain uses TRBV20-1 and TRBJ1-2; D unresolved. V lost 3 bases to trimming and J lost 3 bases, with 11 bases between them. The CDR3 has 13 amino acids. The V gene's germline CDR1 is DFQATT and CDR2 SNEGSKA (reference sequence). The CDR3 spells CSARKGYDYGYTF. CDR3 nucleotide sequence: TGCAGTGCTAGGAAGGGATACGACTATGGCTACACCTTC.